The rows below give T cell receptor beta chains drawn from one sample of a study of blood T cell repertoires in COVID-19. Produced via immunoSEQ multiplex PCR; TCRdb's table is partial and in-frame only. The sample contains roughly 500,000 clones, 89% of which appear only once. Sequenced sample: peripheral blood. Receptors were obtained from a man younger than 35 with COVID-19, enrolled during active disease. Each CDR3 is given with its conserved first and last residue. The D gene is left open where the match is weak. Rows may omit the clone size; those that give it use once, few, many or a size class.

-,TRBJ1-1,-,17,TRBV7-9,CASSRLGVTGENTEAFF,TGTGCCAGCAGCCGGTTAGGGGTCACGGGGGAGAACACTGAAGCTTTCTTT
-,TRBJ1-2,-,13,TRBV19,CATGSKGLGGYTF,TGTGCCACCGGCTCGAAGGGGCTCGGAGGCTACACCTTC
TRBD1,TRBJ2-1,-,18,TRBV18,CASSSTEGGTGNYNEQFF,TGTGCCAGCTCATCGACAGAGGGCGGGACAGGCAACTACAATGAGCAGTTCTTC
-,TRBJ1-3,-,11,TRBV18,CASSLENTIYF,TGTGCCAGCTCACTCGAGAACACCATATATTTT
TRBD1,TRBJ2-7,-,16,TRBV11-2,CASSFRTGTLLYEQYF,TGTGCCAGCAGCTTCCGGACAGGGACCCTACTCTACGAGCAGTACTTC
TRBD2,TRBJ2-1,-,15,TRBV4-1,CASSHTPGTSDEQFF,TGCGCCAGCAGCCACACCCCCGGGACTAGCGATGAGCAGTTCTTC
TRBD2,TRBJ2-7,-,15,TRBV4-1,CASSQVLGGNHEQYF,TGCGCCAGCAGCCAAGTTCTCGGGGGGAACCACGAGCAGTACTTC
TRBD1,TRBJ1-1,-,15,TRBV11-1,CASSPTGTGGTEAFF,TGTGCCAGCAGCCCAACCGGGACAGGGGGGACTGAAGCTTTCTTT
-,TRBJ1-5,-,15,TRBV7-3,CASSLRGGSNQPQHF,TGTGCCAGCAGCTTAAGAGGGGGTAGCAATCAGCCCCAGCATTTT
-,TRBJ2-7,-,11,TRBV3-1/TRBV3-2,CASSQRGGKYF,TGTGCCAGCAGCCAACGAGGTGGAAAGTACTTC
-,TRBJ1-4,-,12,TRBV29-1,CSVVVSGEKLFF,TGCAGCGTTGTGGTTTCAGGGGAAAAACTGTTTTTT
-,TRBJ2-7,-,17,TRBV6-2/TRBV6-3,CASSYDRMYTSRVEQYF,TGTGCCAGCAGTTACGATCGGATGTATACGTCCCGGGTCGAGCAGTACTTC
-,TRBJ2-3,-,15,TRBV3-1/TRBV3-2,CASSPRFSSTDTQYF,TGTGCCAGCAGCCCTAGGTTCTCCTCCACAGATACGCAGTATTTT
-,TRBJ1-4,-,16,TRBV29-1,CSVEEGVVRTNEKLFF,TGCAGCGTTGAAGAAGGGGTTGTTCGAACTAATGAAAAACTGTTTTTT
TRBD1,TRBJ1-1,-,14,TRBV15,CATSYVQGSTEAFF,TGTGCCACCAGCTACGTACAGGGGAGCACTGAAGCTTTCTTT
-,TRBJ2-7,-,12,TRBV12-3/TRBV12-4,CASSINSYEQYF,TGTGCCAGCAGTATCAACTCCTACGAGCAGTACTTC
TRBD1,TRBJ1-4,-,14,TRBV3-1/TRBV3-2,CASSLGTGREKLFF,TGTGCCAGCAGCCTTGGGACAGGGAGGGAAAAACTGTTTTTT
-,TRBJ2-7,-,14,TRBV3-1/TRBV3-2,CASSQRGLSYEQYF,TGTGCCAGCAGCCAAAGAGGACTTTCCTACGAGCAGTACTTC
-,TRBJ1-6,-,13,TRBV9,CASNPSGDSPLHF,TGTGCCAGCAACCCAAGCGGGGATTCACCCCTCCACTTT
-,TRBJ2-1,-,10,TRBV20-1,CSAGPNEQFF,TGCAGTGCGGGGCCCAATGAGCAGTTCTTC
-,TRBJ2-2,-,16,TRBV5-4,CASSSITGKNTGELFF,TGTGCCAGCAGTTCTATTACAGGGAAGAACACCGGGGAGCTGTTTTTT
-,TRBJ1-5,-,13,TRBV12-1,CASSFRSNQPQHF,TGTGCCAGCAGCTTTCGGAGCAATCAGCCCCAGCATTTT
-,TRBJ2-6,-,18,TRBV18,CASSPPGLPTSGANVLTF,TGTGCCAGCTCACCACCGGGACTCCCCACCTCTGGGGCCAACGTCCTGACTTTC
-,TRBJ1-1,-,15,TRBV13,CASRFHMALNTEAFF,TGTGCCAGCAGATTCCACATGGCCCTGAACACTGAAGCTTTCTTT
-,TRBJ2-5,once,16,TRBV24-1,CATSDLRAGDIETQYF,TGTGCCACCAGTGATTTAAGGGCAGGGGACATAGAGACCCAGTACTTC
-,TRBJ2-2,-,14,TRBV18,CASSLDARAGELFF,TGTGCCAGCTCACTCGACGCTCGGGCCGGGGAGCTGTTTTTT
TRBD1,TRBJ1-5,-,14,TRBV7-6,CASSGGGADQPQHF,TGTGCCAGCAGCGGAGGGGGCGCCGATCAGCCCCAGCATTTT
-,TRBJ1-3,-,13,TRBV11-2,CASSPGGANTIYF,TGTGCCAGCAGCCCCGGGGGGGCGAACACCATATATTTT
TRBD2,TRBJ2-7,-,13,TRBV5-4,CASSLGTSDEQYF,TGTGCCAGCAGCTTGGGGACTAGCGACGAGCAGTACTTC
TRBD2,TRBJ2-5,-,14,TRBV14,CASSQTSGSRTQYF,TGTGCCAGCAGCCAAACTAGCGGGAGTAGGACCCAGTACTTC
TRBD2,TRBJ2-7,-,15,TRBV5-8,CASSPRGRATYEQYF,TGTGCCAGCAGCCCTCGGGGGAGGGCAACCTACGAGCAGTACTTC
-,TRBJ2-5,-,15,TRBV12-2,CASRPDRVAQETQYF,TGTGCAAGTCGCCCAGACAGGGTGGCACAAGAGACCCAGTACTTC
-,TRBJ2-5,once,13,TRBV11-3,CASRQGVGETQYF,TGTGCCAGCAGACAGGGTGTTGGGGAGACCCAGTACTTC
TRBD1,TRBJ2-2,-,14,TRBV19,CASSRQGGTGELFF,TGTGCCAGTAGTAGACAGGGGGGAACCGGGGAGCTGTTTTTT
TRBD1,TRBJ2-7,-,14,TRBV11-3,CASSSRTGQHEQYF,TGTGCCAGCAGCTCACGGACAGGGCAGCACGAGCAGTACTTC
TRBD2,TRBJ2-3,-,16,TRBV28,CASSLSGGRVRDTQYF,TGTGCCAGCAGTCTTTCGGGGGGTCGGGTGCGGGATACGCAGTATTTT
TRBD2,TRBJ2-5,-,16,TRBV7-8,CASSLPVGLAGETQYF,TGTGCCAGCAGCTTACCGGTGGGACTAGCGGGAGAGACCCAGTACTTC
-,TRBJ2-2,-,14,TRBV27,CASSFGGYGGELFF,TGTGCCAGCAGTTTCGGCGGTTATGGCGGGGAGCTGTTTTTT
-,TRBJ2-5,few,12,TRBV5-1,CASSLAGETQYF,TGCGCCAGCAGCTTGGCGGGGGAGACCCAGTACTTC
TRBD2,TRBJ2-1,few,15,TRBV24-1,CATSVGAGTGNEQFF,TGTGCCACCAGCGTTGGAGCGGGGACGGGGAATGAGCAGTTCTTC
TRBD2,TRBJ2-1,once,18,TRBV27,CASSWTSGNFPSGNEQFF,TGTGCCAGCAGCTGGACTAGCGGGAATTTCCCTTCTGGGAATGAGCAGTTCTTC
TRBD1,TRBJ1-2,-,14,TRBV5-6,CASSRTGVQGGYTF,TGTGCCAGCAGTCGGACAGGGGTCCAGGGGGGCTACACCTTC
-,TRBJ2-7,few,16,TRBV19,CASAGRSGRPSYEQYF,TGTGCCAGCGCAGGCCGGTCTGGCAGGCCCTCCTACGAGCAGTACTTC
-,TRBJ2-5,-,14,TRBV5-5,CASSRTGGQETQYF,TGTGCCAGCAGCCGGACCGGAGGGCAAGAGACCCAGTACTTC
TRBD1,TRBJ2-3,-,14,TRBV7-8,CASSATGVTDTQYF,TGTGCCAGCAGCGCGACAGGGGTTACGGATACGCAGTATTTT
TRBD1,TRBJ2-6,-,17,TRBV2,CASRTGGRPSGANVLTF,TGTGCCAGCCGGACAGGGGGCCGACCCTCTGGGGCCAACGTCCTGACTTTC
TRBD1,TRBJ1-1,-,15,TRBV5-6,CASSPTGDRNTEAFF,TGTGCCAGCAGCCCGACAGGGGATAGGAACACTGAAGCTTTCTTT